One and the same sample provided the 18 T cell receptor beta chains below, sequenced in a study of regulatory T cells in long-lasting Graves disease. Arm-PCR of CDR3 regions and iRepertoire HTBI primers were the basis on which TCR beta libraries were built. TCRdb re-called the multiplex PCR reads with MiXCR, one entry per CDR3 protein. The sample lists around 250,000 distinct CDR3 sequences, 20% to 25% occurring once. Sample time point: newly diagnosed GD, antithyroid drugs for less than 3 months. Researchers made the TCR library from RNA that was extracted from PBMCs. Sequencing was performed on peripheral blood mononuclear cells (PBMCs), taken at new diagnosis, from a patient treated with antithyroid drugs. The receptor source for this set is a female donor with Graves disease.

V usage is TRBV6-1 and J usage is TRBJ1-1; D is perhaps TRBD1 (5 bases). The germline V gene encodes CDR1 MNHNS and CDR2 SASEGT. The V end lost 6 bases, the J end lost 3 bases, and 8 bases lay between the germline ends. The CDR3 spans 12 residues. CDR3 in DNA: TGTGCCAGCAGCCACAGGTACACTGAAGCTTTCTTT. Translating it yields CASSHRYTEAFF.

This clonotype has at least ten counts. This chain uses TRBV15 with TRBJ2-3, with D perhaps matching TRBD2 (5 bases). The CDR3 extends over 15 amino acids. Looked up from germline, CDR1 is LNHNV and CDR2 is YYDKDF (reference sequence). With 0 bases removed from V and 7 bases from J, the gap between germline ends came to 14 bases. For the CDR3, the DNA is TGTGCCACCAGCAGAGAACGGGGAGATTCACATACGCAGTATTTT. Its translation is CATSRERGDSHTQYF.

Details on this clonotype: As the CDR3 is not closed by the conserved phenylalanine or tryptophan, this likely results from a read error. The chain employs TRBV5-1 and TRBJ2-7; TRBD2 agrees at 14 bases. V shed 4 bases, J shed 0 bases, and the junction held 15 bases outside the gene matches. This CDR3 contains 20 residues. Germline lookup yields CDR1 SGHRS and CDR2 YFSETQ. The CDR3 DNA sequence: TGCGCCAGCAGCATACTATTGACTAGCGGGGGGGGAGCCAGCTCCTACGAGCAGTACCTC. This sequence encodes CASSILLTSGGGASSYEQYL.

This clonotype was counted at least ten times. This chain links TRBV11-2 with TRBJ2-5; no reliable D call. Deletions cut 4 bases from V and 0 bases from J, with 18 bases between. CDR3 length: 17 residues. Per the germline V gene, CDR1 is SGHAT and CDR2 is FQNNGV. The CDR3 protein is CASSSAPRTTYQETQYF. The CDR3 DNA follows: TGTGCCAGCAGCTCTGCACCCCGGACGACCTACCAAGAGACCCAGTACTTC.

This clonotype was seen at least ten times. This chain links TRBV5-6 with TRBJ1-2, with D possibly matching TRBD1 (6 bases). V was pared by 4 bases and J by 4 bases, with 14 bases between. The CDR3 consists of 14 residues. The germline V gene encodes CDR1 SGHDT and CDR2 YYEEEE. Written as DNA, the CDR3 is TGTGCCAGCAGCATATCGGGGGCCGGCTATGGCTACACCTTC. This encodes CASSISGAGYGYTF.

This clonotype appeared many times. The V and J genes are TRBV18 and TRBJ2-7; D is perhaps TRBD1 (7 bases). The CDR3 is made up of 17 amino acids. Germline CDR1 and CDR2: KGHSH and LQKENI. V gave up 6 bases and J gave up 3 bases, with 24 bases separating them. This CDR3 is CASSPQTRAGGNYEQYF. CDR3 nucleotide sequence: TGTGCCAGCTCGCCTCAAACCAGAGCAGGGGGGAACTACGAGCAGTACTTC.

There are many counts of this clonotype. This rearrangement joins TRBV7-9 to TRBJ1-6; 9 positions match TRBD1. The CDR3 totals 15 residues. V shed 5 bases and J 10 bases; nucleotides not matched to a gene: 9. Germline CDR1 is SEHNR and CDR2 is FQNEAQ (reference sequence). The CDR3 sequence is CASSPWDRDFSPLHF. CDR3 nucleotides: TGTGCCAGCAGCCCCTGGGACAGGGATTTCTCACCCCTCCACTTT.

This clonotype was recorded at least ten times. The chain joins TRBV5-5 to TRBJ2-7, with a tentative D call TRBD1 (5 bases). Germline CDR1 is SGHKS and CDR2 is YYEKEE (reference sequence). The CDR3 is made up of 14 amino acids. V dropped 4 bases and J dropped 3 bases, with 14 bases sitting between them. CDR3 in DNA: TGTGCCAGCAGCCTGACAGTCACCGTCTACGAGCAGTACTTC. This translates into CASSLTVTVYEQYF.

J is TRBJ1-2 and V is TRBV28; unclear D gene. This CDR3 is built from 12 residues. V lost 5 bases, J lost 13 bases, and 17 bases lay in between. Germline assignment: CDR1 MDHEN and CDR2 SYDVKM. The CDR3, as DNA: TGTGCCAGCAGTCTCCGGGCCGATTACCGCACCTTC. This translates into CASSLRADYRTF.

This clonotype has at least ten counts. CDR3: CASGLAGQVGELFF. CDR3 DNA: TGTGCCAGCGGACTAGCGGGACAGGTCGGGGAGCTGTTTTTT. The chain uses TRBV12-3 or TRBV12-4 and TRBJ2-2, with 12 bases identical to TRBD2. This CDR3 spans 14 amino acids. Trimming at V came to 8 bases and at J to 7 bases, leaving 5 bases not matched to a gene.

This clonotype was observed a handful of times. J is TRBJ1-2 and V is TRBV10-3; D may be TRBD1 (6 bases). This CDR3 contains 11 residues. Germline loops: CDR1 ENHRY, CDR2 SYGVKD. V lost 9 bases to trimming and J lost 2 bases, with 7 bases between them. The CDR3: CAIGTNYGYTF. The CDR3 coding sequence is TGTGCCATTGGGACAAACTATGGCTACACCTTC.

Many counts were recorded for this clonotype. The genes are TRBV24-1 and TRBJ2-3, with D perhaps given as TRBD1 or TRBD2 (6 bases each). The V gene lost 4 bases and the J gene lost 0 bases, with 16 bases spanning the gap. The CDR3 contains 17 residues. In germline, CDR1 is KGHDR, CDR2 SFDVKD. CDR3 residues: CATSEAPGGPSTDTQYF. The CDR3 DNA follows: TGTGCCACCAGTGAGGCCCCCGGGGGCCCTAGCACAGATACGCAGTATTTT.

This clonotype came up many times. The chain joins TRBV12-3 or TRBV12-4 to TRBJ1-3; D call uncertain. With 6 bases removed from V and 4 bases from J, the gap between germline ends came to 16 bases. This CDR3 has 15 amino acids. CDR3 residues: CASRAVYGPGNTIYF. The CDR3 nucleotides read TGTGCCAGCAGAGCTGTTTACGGGCCCGGAAACACCATATATTTT.

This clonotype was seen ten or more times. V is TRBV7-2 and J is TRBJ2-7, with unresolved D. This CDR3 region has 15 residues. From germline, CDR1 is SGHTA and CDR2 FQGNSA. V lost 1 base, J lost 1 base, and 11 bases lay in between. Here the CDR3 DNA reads TGTGCCAGCAGCTTAGGTTGGCCAGCTTCCTACGAGCAGTACTTC. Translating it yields CASSLGWPASYEQYF.

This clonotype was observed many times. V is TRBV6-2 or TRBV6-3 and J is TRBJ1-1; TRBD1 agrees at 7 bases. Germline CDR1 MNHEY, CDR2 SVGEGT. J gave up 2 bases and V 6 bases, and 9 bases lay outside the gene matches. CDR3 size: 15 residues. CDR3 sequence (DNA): TGTGCCAGCAGGACCCCTGAAGGGGGCAACACTGAAGCTTTCTTT. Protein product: CASRTPEGGNTEAFF.

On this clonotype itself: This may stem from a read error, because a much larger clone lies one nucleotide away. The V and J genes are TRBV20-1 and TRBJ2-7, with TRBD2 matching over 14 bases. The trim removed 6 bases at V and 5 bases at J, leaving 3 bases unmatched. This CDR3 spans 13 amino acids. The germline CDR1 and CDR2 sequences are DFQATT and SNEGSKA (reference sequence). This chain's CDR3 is CSARLAGGDEQYF. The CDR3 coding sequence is TGCAGTGCCAGACTAGCGGGAGGGGACGAGCAGTACTTC.

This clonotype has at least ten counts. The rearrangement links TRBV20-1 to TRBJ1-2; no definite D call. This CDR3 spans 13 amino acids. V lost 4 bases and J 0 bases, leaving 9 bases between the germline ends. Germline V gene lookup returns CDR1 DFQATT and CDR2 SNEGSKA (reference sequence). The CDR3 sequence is CSAKPGPNYGYTF. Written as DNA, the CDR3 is TGCAGTGCTAAGCCCGGGCCTAACTATGGCTACACCTTC.

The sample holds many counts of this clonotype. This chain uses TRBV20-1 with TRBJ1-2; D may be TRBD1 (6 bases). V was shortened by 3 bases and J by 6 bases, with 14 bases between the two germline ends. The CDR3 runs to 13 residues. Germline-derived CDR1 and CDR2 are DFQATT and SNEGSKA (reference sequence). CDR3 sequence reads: CSASDEGGHGYTF. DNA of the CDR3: TGCAGTGCTAGCGATGAGGGGGGACATGGCTACACCTTC.